This entry features one T cell receptor (beta chain) sequence. This entry belongs to a study of blood T cell repertoires in COVID-19. The CDR3 runs 14 residues. V gave up 6 bases and J gave up 7 bases, with 16 bases separating them. The germline V gene has CDR1 SGHRS and CDR2 YFSETQ. Only in-frame clones appear in the TCRdb table, and some are missing; sequencing was by immunoSEQ multiplex PCR. Here the sample spans 35,000 to 50,000 clones, approximately 90% being singletons. The gene calls are TRBV5-1 and TRBJ1-4, with D maybe TRBD1 (5 bases). The TCR sequence derives from a human donor in a cohort sampled during active COVID-19. Sequencing was done on a sample of peripheral blood. The CDR3 DNA is TGCGCCAGCACCTCGGGGGGATCTGGTGAAAAACTGTTTTTT. Protein: CASTSGGSGEKLFF.